This note documents a single TCR beta chain sequence. The table lists this clonotype with a few counts. Its binding antigen is unknown. It has no much larger one-base neighbor in the sample; base qualities were not kept. CDR1 and CDR2 (MNHEY, SVGAGI) derive from the germline V gene. The CDR3 contains 14 residues, cysteine and phenylalanine counted. Only the CDR3 region is kept as DNA, spanning 42 bases read in frame from base 1. Systemically healthy Caucasian individuals from Russia, approximately 39 in total and aged about 6 to 95 years, were included as donors. Each donor gave 8 to 10 milliliters of peripheral blood, drawn into EDTA-treated Vacutainer tubes. Ficoll-Paque density-gradient centrifugation was used to isolate PBMCs, with at least 6 million per sample. Total RNA was extracted from PBMCs with Trizol reagent, with at least 6 micrograms obtained per sample. For every donor, flow cytometry on a PBMC aliquot measured the percentage of naive CD45RAhigh/CD27high T cells.

This record comes from a study of blood T cells in healthy people across ages (dated by TCRdb to 2013 to 2016). About the investigation overall: Template switching captured roughly one uniquely barcoded TCR beta cDNA molecule per two T cells in model experiments. Using deep sequencing normalized with unique cDNA molecular identifiers, the study measured how TCR beta repertoire diversity changes with age. The donors were split into four age groups: young (average 16 years), middle-aged (39), aged (roughly 68) and long-lived (approximately 80). To avoid experimental bias, donors of different ages were randomly spread across the sequencing lanes. For two donors (one aged 18 to 29 and one aged 80 or older), the study analyzed two additional independent replicas of 1 million unique cDNA reads from the same blood draw. Broader findings and caveats from the paper: Observed TCR beta diversity per million T cells fell roughly linearly with age, and a significant reduction was already apparent by age roughly 40. The long-lived group showed more naive CD4+ T cells, fewer expanded clones and increased TCR diversity than the aged group, suggesting age selection. Because donor CMV infection status was unknown, age-related changes in expanded clonotypes were potentially confounded. Estimates of total diversity from one million sequenced T cells were regarded as lower bounds and underestimates. There was a strong correlation between observed TCR beta diversity and the percentage of naive T cells measured by flow cytometry. Conclusive comparison of naive and antigen-experienced compartments was prevented by the profiling of bulk unsorted PBMCs.

Library preparation used 5' RACE. Sequencing used an Illumina HiSeq 2500. The second PCR ran for about 6 to 11 cycles and used a J-beta primer mix along with a sample-barcoded 5' primer. A template-switch 5' adaptor carrying 12 random nucleotides introduced a unique molecular identifier onto each TCR beta cDNA molecule. At least 3 million CDR3-containing paired-end reads were obtained from each sample. First-strand cDNA was synthesized from all RNA with the Mint cDNA synthesis kit, primed by a TRBC-specific oligonucleotide. Following uracil-DNA glycosylase treatment, a first 18-cycle PCR with universal primers M1SS and BC2_uni_R was performed on all cDNA. Turning to the authors' computational methods: For normalization, 1 million high-quality reads, each with a distinct molecular identifier, were randomly selected from each sample. Instead of being binned into consensus sequences, reads with shared molecular identifiers were discarded. MiTCR, with a Q25 quality threshold and the strictest error-elimination algorithm, was used for CDR3 identification, clonotype clustering and error correction. Lower-bound total TCR beta diversity was estimated with a nonparametric unseen species model using Euler transformation. TCRdb redid the processing of the public reads, applying fastp at Q25 and MiXCR, and retained in-frame beta chains. All rows with the same CDR3 protein become a single entry with the most common DNA and genes. None of the V and J calls come from the authors' own analysis; TCRdb made them. The table for this sample lists hundreds of thousands of distinct CDR3 sequences; under 70% of them were counted only once. The ten top clones hold over 35% of the sample.

What was sequenced was blood. The chain employs TRBV6-5 and TRBJ2-5, with 9 bases matching TRBD2. The end of the DNA aligns better with TRBJ2-7, so the J call may be wrong. This receptor was identified in a man aged 55 to 70 in good health. The CDR3 protein is CASTSRAGGYEQYF. The DNA reads as follows: TGTGCCAGCACCAGCCGAGCGGGGGGCTACGAGCAGTACTTC.